Here is one TCR beta chain with its context. Libraries were prepared by immunoSEQ multiplex PCR; TCRdb keeps only in-frame clonotypes and omits some of them. The sample records roughly 300,000 clones, around 83% being singletons. The germline CDR1 and CDR2 sequences are KGHSH and LQKENI. The CDR3 covers 14 residues. Trimming took off 3 bases at V and 7 bases at J, with 10 bases between the two ends. The sample belongs to a study of blood T cell repertoires in COVID-19. As for the study in general: Nucleic acid was either cDNA or gDNA, and it came from T cells, B-cell-depleted T cells, or PBMCs.

The chain couples TRBV18 to TRBJ1-6; D not resolved. Material: peripheral blood. The clonotype comes from a woman in her forties or fifties with acute or convalescent COVID-19. The CDR3 DNA reads as TGTGCCAGCTCACCGGAGGCGGAAAATTCACCCCTCCACTTT. This encodes CASSPEAENSPLHF.